This note documents a single TCR beta chain sequence. Its antigen is still unknown. This sample is part of a study of cytomegalovirus exposure and HLA in healthy donors. About the study: The 90 to 150 validation repertoires used a platform that matched the one used for the approximately 690 first-cohort repertoires, as a later analysis reported. Study-level results: Confirmation was obtained in vitro that three CMV-associated chains are specific for CMV antigens. Some public TCRs appeared in many individuals, while most sequences were rare.

In germline, CDR1 is SGHNT, CDR2 YYREEE (reference sequence). The CDR3 has 14 amino acids. Trimming took 2 bases from V and 7 from J; bases not matched to a gene: 5. Produced via immunoSEQ multiplex PCR; TCRdb's table is partial and in-frame only. The table lists 200,000 or so clones, just over 90% of them singletons. This rearrangement joins TRBV5-4 to TRBJ2-1; TRBD1 matches at 8 bases. This clonotype originated in a woman aged 18 to 35 in good health and CMV-seronegative. Material for sequencing was PBMCs. CDR3 nucleotide sequence: TGTGCCAGCAGCTTCCGGGACAGGCCGAATGAGCAGTTCTTC. This translates into CASSFRDRPNEQFF.